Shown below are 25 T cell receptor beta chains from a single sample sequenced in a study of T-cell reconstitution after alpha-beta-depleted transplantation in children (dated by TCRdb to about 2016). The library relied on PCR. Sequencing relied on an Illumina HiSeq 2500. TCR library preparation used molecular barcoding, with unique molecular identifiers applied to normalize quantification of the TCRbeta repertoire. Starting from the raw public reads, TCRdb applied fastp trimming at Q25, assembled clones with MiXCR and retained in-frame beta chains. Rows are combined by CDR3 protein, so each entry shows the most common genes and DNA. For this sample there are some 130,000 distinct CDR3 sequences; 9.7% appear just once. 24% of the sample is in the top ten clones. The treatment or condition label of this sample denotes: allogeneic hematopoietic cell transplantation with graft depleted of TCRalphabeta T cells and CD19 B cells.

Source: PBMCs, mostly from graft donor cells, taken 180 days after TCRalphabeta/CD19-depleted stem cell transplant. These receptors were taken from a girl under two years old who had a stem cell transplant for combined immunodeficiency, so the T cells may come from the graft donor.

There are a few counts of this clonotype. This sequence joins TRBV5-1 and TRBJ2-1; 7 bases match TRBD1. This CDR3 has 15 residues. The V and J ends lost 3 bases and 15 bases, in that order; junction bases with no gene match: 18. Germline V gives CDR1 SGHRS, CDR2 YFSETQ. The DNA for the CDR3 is TGCGCCAGCAGCTATTTTCGGCAGGACCCCAGGGGGACGTTCTTC. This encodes CASSYFRQDPRGTFF.

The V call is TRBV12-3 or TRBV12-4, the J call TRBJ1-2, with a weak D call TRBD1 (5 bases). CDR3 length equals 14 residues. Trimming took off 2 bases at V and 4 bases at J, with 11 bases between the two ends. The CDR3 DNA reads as TGTGCCAGCAGTTTACATGGGGGGGGCTATGGCTACACCTTC. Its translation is CASSLHGGGYGYTF.

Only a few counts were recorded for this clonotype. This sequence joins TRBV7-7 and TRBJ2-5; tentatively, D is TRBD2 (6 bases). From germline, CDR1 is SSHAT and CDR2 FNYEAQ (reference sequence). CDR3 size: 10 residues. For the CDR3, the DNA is TGTGCTAGCGGTCAAGAGACCCAGTACTTC. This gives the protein CASGQETQYF.

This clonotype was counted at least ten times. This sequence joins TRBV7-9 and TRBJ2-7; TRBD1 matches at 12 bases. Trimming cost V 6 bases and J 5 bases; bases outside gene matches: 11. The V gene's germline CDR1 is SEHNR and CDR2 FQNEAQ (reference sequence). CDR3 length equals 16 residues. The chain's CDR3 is CASSRTLGQGANEQYF. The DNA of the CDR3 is TGTGCCAGCAGTCGGACCCTGGGACAGGGGGCCAACGAGCAGTACTTC.

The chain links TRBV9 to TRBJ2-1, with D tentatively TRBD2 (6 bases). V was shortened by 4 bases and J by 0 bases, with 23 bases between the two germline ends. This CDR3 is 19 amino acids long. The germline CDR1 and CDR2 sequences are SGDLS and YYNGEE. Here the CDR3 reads CASSPYSHGGAPSYNEQFF. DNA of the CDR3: TGTGCCAGCAGCCCGTATTCCCATGGCGGGGCCCCCTCCTACAATGAGCAGTTCTTC. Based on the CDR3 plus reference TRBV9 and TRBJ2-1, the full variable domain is DSGVTQTPKHLITATGQRVTLRCSPRSGDLSVYWYQQSLDQGLQFLIQYYNGEERAKGNILERFSAQQFPDLHSELNLSSLELGDSALYFCASSPYSHGGAPSYNEQFFGPGTRLTVL.

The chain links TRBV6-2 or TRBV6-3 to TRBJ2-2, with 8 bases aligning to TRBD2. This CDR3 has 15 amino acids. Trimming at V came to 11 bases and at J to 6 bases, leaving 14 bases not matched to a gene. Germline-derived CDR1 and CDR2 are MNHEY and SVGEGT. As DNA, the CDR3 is TGTGCCTCCAGCCTGGAAGTCGGGGGGGCCGGGGAGCTGTTTTTT. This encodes CASSLEVGGAGELFF.

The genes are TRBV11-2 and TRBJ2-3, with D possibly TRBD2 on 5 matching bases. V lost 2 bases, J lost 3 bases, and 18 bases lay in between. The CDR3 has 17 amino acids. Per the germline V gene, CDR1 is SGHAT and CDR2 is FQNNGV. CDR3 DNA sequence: TGTGCCAGCAGCTTATTCCGGGATAGCTTAGGTACAGATACGCAGTATTTT. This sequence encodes CASSLFRDSLGTDTQYF. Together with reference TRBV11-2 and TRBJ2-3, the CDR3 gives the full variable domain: EAGVAQSPRYKIIEKRQSVAFWCNPISGHATLYWYQQILGQGPKLLIQFQNNGVVDDSQLPKDRFSAERLKGVDSTLKIQPAKLEDSAVYLCASSLFRDSLGTDTQYFGPGTRLTVL.

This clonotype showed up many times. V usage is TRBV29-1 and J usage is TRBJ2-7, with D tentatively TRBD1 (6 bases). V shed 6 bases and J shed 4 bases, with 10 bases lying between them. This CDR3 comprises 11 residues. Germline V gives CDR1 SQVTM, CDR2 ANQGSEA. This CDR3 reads CSVGTYYEQYF. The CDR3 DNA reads TGCAGCGTCGGGACATATTACGAGCAGTACTTC.

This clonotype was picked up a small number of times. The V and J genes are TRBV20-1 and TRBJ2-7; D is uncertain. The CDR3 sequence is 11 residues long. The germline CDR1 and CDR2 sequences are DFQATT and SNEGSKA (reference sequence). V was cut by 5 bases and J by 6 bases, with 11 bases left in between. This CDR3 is CSASRLLEQYF. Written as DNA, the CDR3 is TGCAGTGCTTCGCGCTTGCTCGAGCAGTACTTC.

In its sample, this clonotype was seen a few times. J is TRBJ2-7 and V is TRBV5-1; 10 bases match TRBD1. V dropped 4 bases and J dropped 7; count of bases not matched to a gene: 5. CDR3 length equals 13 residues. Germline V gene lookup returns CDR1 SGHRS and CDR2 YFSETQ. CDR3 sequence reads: CASSPDRGGEQYF. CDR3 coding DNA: TGCGCCAGCAGCCCGGACAGGGGGGGAGAGCAGTACTTC.

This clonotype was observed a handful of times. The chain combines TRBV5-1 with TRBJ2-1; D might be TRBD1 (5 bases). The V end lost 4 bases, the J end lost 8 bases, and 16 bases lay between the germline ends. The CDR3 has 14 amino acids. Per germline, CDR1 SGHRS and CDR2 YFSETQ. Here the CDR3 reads CASSVRQFSHEQFF. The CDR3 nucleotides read TGCGCCAGCAGCGTAAGACAGTTCTCGCATGAGCAGTTCTTC.

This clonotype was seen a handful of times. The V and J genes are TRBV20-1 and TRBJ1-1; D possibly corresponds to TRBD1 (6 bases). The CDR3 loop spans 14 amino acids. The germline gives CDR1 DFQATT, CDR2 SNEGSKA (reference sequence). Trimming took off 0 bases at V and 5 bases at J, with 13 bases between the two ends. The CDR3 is CSARDGGGRTEAFF. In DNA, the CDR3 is TGCAGTGCTAGAGATGGTGGGGGGCGGACTGAAGCTTTCTTT.

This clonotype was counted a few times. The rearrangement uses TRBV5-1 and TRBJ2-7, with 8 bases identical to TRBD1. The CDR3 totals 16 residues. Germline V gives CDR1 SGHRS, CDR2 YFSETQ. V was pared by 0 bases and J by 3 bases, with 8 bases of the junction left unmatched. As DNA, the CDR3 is TGCGCCAGCAGCTTGGCTAGGACAGGGACCCTCTACGAGCAGTACTTC. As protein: CASSLARTGTLYEQYF. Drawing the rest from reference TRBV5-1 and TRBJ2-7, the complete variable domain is KAGVTQTPRYLIKTRGQQVTLSCSPISGHRSVSWYQQTPGQGLQFLFEYFSETQRNKGNFPGRFSGRQFSNSRSEMNVSTLELGDSALYLCASSLARTGTLYEQYFGPGTRLTVT.

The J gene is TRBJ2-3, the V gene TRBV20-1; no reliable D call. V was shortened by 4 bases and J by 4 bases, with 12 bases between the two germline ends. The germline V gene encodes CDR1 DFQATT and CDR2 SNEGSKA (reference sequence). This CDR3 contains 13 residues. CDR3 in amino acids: CSAIRPQADTQYF. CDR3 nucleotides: TGCAGTGCTATCAGGCCCCAGGCAGATACGCAGTATTTT.

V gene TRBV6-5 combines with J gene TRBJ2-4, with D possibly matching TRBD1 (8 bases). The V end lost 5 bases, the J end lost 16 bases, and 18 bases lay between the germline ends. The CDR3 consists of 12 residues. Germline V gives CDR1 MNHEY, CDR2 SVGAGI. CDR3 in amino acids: CASSRRQGRAYF. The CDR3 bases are TGTGCCAGCAGTCGTCGACAGGGGAGGGCTTACTTC.

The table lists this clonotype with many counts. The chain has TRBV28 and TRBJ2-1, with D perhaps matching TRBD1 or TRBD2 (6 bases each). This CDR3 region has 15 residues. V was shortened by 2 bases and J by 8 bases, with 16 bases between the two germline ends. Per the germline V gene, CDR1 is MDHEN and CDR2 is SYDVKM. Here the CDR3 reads CASSLRGVYDDEQFF. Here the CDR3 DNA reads TGTGCCAGCAGTTTAAGGGGGGTCTACGACGATGAGCAGTTCTTC. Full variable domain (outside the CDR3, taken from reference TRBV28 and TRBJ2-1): DVKVTQSSRYLVKRTGEKVFLECVQDMDHENMFWYRQDPGLGLRLIYFSYDVKMKEKGDIPEGYSVSREKKERFSLILESASTNQTSMYLCASSLRGVYDDEQFFGPGTRLTVL.

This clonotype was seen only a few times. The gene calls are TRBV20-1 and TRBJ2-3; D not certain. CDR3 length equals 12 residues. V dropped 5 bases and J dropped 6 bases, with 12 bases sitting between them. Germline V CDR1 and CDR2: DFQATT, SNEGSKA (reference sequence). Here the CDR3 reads CSAPTSRDTQYF. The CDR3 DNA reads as TGCAGTGCTCCAACATCGAGGGATACGCAGTATTTT.

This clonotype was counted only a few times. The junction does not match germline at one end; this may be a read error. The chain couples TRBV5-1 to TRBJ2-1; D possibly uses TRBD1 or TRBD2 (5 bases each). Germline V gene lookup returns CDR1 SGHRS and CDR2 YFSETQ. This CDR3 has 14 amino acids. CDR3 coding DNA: TGCGCCAGCAGTTTGGCAGGGAGACACAATGAGCAGTTCTTC. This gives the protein CASSLAGRHNEQFF.

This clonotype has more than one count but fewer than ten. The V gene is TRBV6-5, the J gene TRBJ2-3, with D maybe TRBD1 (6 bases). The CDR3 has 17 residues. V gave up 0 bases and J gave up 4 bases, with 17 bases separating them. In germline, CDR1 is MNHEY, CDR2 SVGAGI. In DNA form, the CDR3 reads TGTGCCAGCAGTTACTCGATATTTGGACAGCTTTCAGATACGCAGTATTTT. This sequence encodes CASSYSIFGQLSDTQYF.

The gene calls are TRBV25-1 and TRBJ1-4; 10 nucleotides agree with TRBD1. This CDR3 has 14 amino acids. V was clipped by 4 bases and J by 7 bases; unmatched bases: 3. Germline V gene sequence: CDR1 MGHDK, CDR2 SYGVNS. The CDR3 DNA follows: TGTGCCAGCAGTGTGGACAGGGGGTTTGAAAAACTGTTTTTT. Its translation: CASSVDRGFEKLFF.

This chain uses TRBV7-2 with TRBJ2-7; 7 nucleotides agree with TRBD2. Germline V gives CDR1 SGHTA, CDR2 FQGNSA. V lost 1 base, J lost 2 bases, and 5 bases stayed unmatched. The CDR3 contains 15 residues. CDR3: CASSLEGGPAYEQYF. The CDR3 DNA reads TGTGCCAGCAGCTTAGAGGGAGGGCCCGCCTACGAGCAGTACTTC.

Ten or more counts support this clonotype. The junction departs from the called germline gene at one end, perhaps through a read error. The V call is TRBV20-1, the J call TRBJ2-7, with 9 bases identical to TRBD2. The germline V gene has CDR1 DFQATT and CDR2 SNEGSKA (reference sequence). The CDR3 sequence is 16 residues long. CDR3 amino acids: CSATRTLAGASYERYF. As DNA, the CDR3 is TGCAGTGCTACCCGAACTTTAGCGGGAGCTTCCTACGAGCGGTACTTC.

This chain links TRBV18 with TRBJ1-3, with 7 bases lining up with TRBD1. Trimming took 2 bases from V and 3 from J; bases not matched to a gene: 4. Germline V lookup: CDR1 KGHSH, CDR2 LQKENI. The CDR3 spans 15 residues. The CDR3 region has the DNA TGTGCCAGCTCACCAGGAGGGGGCTTTGGAAACACCATATATTTT. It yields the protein CASSPGGGFGNTIYF.

The CDR3 sequence is CASSLTPQGAFKWNTEAFF. The DNA for the CDR3 is TGTGCCAGCAGTCTCACCCCTCAGGGGGCGTTCAAATGGAACACTGAAGCTTTCTTT. V usage is TRBV12-3 or TRBV12-4 and J usage is TRBJ1-1; TRBD1 matches at 8 bases. This CDR3 has 19 amino acids. After removal of 5 bases from V and 1 base from J, the junction contained 18 bases not matched to a gene.

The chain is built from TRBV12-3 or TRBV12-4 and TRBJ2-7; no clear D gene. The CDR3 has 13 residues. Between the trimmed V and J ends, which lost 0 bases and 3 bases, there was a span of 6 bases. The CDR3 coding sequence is TGTGCCAGCAGTTTAGCTGGTAACTACGAGCAGTACTTC. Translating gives CASSLAGNYEQYF.